This TCR beta chain was retrieved from a study of T cells after yellow fever vaccination. Looking at the study overall: Fractions low in cell number were prepared with SMART-Seq v4 Ultra Low Input.

Conversion of TCR transcripts into cDNA relied on 5'RACE template switching, which added a universal primer site and UMIs. Each CDR3 protein is one row after TCRdb ran MiXCR on the 5' RACE reads. The data show approximately 600,000 distinct CDR3 sequences, approximately 13% seen once. This clonotype occurred a few times. Its target is unknown. Study-wide results and caveats: In FACS-sorted repertoires, abundant clonotypes from the bulk population could appear as contaminants. Re-detected after boosting: most primary clones, more than 95% of CD4 and roughly 90% of CD8.

CDR3 length equals 17 residues. The V end lost 2 bases, the J end lost 4 bases, and 17 bases lay between the germline ends. The V gene's germline CDR1 is SEHNR and CDR2 FQNEAQ (reference sequence). The gene calls are TRBV7-9 and TRBJ2-2; D gene unclear. The specimen comprised PBMCs, sampled on the day of the yellow fever booster vaccination. The clonotype originates from a man aged 25-45 years who received the YFV17D yellow fever vaccine. The CDR3 region has the DNA TGTGCCAGCAGCTTAACCCCCTTAATTTCGGGCACCGGGGAGCTGTTTTTT. As protein: CASSLTPLISGTGELFF.